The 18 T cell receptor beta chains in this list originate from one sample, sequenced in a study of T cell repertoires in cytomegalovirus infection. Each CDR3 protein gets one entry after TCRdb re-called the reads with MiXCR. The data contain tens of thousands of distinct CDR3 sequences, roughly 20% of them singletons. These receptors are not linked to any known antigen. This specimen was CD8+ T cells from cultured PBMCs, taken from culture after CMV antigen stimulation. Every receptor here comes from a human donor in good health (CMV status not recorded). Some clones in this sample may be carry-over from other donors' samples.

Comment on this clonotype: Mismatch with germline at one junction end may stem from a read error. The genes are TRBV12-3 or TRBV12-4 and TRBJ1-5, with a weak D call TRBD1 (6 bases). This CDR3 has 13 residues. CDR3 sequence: CASSLGAGGRLTF. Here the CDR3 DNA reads TGTGCCAGCAGCCTGGGGGCGGGGGGCCGGCTGACCTTT.

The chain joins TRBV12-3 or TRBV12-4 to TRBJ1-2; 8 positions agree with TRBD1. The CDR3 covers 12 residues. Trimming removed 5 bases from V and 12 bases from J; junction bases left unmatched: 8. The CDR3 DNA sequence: TGTGCCAGCAGTCTTGGGACAGGAAACAACACCTTC. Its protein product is CASSLGTGNNTF.

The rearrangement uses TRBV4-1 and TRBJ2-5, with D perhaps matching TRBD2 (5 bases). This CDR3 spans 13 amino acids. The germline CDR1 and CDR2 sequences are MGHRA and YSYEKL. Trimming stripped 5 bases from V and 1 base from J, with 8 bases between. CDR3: CASSAAGQETQYF. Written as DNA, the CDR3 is TGCGCCAGCAGCGCCGCGGGCCAAGAGACCCAGTACTTC.

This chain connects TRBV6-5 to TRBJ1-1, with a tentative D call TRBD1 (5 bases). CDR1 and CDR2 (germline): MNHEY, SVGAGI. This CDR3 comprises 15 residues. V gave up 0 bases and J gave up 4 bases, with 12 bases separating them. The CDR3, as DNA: TGTGCCAGCAGTTACTCTAGGGGCTTGTCCACTGAAGCTTTCTTT. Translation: CASSYSRGLSTEAFF.

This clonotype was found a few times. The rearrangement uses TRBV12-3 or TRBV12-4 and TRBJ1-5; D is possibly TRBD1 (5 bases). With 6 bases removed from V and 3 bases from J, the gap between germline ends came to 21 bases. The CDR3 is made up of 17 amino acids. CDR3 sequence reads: CASSIYAGTGDNQPQHF. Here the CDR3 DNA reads TGTGCCAGCAGCATATACGCGGGGACGGGGGACAATCAGCCCCAGCATTTT.

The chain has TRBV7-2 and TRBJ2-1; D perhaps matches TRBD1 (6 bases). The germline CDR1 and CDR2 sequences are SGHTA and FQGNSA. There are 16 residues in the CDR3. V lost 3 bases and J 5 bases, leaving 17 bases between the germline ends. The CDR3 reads CASSLRTGYLDNEQFF. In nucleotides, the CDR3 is TGTGCCAGCAGCTTGAGAACAGGGTATTTGGACAATGAGCAGTTCTTC. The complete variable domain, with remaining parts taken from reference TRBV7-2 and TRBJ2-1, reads GAGVSQSPSNKVTEKGKDVELRCDPISGHTALYWYRQSLGQGLEFLIYFQGNSAPDKSGLPSDRFSAERTGGSVSTLTIQRTQQEDSAVYLCASSLRTGYLDNEQFFGPGTRLTVL.

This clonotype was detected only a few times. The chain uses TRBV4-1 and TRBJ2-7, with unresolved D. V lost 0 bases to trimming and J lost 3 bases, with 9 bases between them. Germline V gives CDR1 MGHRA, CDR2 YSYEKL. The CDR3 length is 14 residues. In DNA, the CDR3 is TGCGCCAGCAGCCAAGATGGGATGAACTACGAGCAGTACTTC. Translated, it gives CASSQDGMNYEQYF.

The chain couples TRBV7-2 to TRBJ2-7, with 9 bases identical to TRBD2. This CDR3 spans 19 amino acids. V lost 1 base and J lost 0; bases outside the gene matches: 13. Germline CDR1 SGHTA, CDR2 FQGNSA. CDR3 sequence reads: CASSLGVGSGGRSSYEQYF. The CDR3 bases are TGTGCCAGCAGCTTAGGGGTTGGTAGCGGGGGCCGCAGCTCCTACGAGCAGTACTTC.

CDR3 DNA sequence: TGCGCCAGCAGCCAAGTAGGCGCTAGCGGGATCTACGAGCAGTACTTC. As protein: CASSQVGASGIYEQYF. The chain combines TRBV4-1 with TRBJ2-7; TRBD2 agrees at 9 bases. The ends lost 1 base at V and 3 bases at J; junction bases unmatched: 7. Germline CDR1 is MGHRA and CDR2 is YSYEKL. The CDR3 runs 16 residues.

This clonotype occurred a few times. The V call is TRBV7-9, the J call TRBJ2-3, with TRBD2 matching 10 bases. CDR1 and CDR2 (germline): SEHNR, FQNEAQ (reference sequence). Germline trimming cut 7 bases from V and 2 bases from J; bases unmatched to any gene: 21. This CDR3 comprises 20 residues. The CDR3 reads CASIKPGLAGEFESTDTQYF. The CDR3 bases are TGTGCCAGCATCAAACCAGGGCTAGCGGGGGAGTTTGAATCCACAGATACGCAGTATTTT.

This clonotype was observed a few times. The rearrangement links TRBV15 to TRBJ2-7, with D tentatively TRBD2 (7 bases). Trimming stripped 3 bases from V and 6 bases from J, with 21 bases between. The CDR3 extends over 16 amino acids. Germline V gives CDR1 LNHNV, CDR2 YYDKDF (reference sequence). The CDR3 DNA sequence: TGTGCCACCAGCAGGGGCCTTACAGGGAGGGCTTCCGAGCAGTACTTC. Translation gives CATSRGLTGRASEQYF.

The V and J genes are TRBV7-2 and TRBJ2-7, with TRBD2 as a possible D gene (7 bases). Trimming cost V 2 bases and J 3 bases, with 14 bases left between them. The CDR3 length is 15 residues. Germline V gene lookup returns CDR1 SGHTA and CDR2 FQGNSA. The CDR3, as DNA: TGTGCCAGCAGCTTATGGGAGGGGGGGGGCTACGAGCAGTACTTC. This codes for CASSLWEGGGYEQYF.

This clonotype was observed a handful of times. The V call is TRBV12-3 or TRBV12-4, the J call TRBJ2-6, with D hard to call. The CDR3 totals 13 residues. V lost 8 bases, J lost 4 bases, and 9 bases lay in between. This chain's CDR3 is CASGDTGANVLTF. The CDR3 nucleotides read TGTGCCAGCGGGGATACCGGGGCCAACGTCCTGACTTTC.

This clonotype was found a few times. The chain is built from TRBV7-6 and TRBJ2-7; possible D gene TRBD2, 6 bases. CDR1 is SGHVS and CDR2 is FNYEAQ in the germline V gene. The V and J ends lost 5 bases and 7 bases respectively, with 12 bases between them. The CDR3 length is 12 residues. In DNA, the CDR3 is TGTGCCAGCAGCCCCCTAGCGACGGAGCAGTACTTC. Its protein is CASSPLATEQYF.

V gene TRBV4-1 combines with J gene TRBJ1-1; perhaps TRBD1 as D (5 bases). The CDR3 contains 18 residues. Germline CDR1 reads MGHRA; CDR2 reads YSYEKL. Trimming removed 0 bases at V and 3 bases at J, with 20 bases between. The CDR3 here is CASSQEDSNGGYYTEAFF. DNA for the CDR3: TGCGCCAGCAGCCAAGAAGACTCGAATGGGGGGTATTACACTGAAGCTTTCTTT.

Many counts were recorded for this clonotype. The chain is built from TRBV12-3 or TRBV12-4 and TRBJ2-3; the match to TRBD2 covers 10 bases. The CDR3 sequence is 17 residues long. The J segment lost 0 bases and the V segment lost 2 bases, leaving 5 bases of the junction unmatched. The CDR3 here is CASSLIGLAASTDTQYF. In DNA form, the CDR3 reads TGTGCCAGCAGTTTAATCGGACTAGCGGCTAGCACAGATACGCAGTATTTT.

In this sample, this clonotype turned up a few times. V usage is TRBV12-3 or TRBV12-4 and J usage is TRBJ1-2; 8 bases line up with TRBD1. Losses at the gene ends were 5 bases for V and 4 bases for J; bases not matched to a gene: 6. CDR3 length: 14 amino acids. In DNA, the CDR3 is TGTGCCAGCAGTGTTCAGGGGGCCAGCTATGGCTACACCTTC. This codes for CASSVQGASYGYTF.

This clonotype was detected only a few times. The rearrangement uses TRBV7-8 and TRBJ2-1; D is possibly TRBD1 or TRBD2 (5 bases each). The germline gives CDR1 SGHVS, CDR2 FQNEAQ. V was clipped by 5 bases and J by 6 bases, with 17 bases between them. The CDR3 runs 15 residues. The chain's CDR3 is CASSPRGALGNEQFF. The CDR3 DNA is TGTGCCAGCAGCCCAAGAGGGGCGCTGGGCAATGAGCAGTTCTTC.